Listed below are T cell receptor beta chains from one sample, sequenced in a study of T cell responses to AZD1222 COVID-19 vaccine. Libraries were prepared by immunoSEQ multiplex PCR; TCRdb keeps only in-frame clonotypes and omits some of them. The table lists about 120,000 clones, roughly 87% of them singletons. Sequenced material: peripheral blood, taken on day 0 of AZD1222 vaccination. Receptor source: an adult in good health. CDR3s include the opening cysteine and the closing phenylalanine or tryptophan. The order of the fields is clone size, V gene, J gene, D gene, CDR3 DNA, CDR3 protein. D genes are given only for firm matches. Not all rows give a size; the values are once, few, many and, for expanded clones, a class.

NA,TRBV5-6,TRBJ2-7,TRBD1,TGTGCCAGCAGCGCCGCCGGGACAGGGTCCTACGAGCAGTACTTC,CASSAAGTGSYEQYF
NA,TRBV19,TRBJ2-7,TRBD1,TGTGCCAAAACGCAGGGGGCGACCGAGCAGTACTTC,CAKTQGATEQYF
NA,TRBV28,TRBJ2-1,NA,TGTGCCAGCAGTACGAATCTTGTCGAGCAGTTCTTC,CASSTNLVEQFF
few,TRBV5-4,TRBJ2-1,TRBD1,TGTGCCAGCAGCCCCCTTAGTAGGGGGCTGGACAATGAGCAGTTCTTC,CASSPLSRGLDNEQFF
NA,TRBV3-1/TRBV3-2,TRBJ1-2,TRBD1,TGTGCCAGCAGCCAAGCTCATCCGGGACAGGGGGCAGATGGCTACACCTTC,CASSQAHPGQGADGYTF
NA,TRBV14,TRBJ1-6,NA,TGTGCCAGCAGCCCAGCGGGACCAATAGGTCACCTCCACTTT,CASSPAGPIGHLHF
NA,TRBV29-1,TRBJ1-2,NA,TGCAGCGCTATGGTACAGGCGACGGACTATGGCTACACCTTC,CSAMVQATDYGYTF
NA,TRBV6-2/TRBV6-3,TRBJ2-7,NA,TGTGCCAGCAGTTACGGAGTCTACGAGCAGTACTTC,CASSYGVYEQYF
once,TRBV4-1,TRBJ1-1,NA,TGCGCCAGCAGCCACCGGGGCGGGAGCACTGAAGCTTTCTTT,CASSHRGGSTEAFF
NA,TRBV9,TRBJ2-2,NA,TGTGCCAGCAGCGTAGCGTACACCGGGGAGCTGTTTTTT,CASSVAYTGELFF
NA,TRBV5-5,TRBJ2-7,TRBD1,TGTGCCAGCAGAACAGACAGGGGTCGAGGGGCGTACGAGCAGTACTTC,CASRTDRGRGAYEQYF
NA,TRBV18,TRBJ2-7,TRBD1,TGTGCCAGCTCACCAAGGACAGGGACCTACGAGCAGTACTTC,CASSPRTGTYEQYF
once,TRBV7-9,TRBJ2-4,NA,TGTGCCAGCAGTAGGTTTTCGGCAGGGGCACACTTC,CASSRFSAGAHF
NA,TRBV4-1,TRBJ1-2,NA,TGCGCCAGCAGCCAAGATTGGGTAGCGGGAGCCTCAAACTATGGCTACACCTTC,CASSQDWVAGASNYGYTF
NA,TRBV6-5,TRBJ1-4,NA,TGTGCCAGCAGTACCCTGGAGGCTAATGAAAAACTGTTTTTT,CASSTLEANEKLFF
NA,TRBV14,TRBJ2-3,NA,TGTGCCAGCAGCCAAGAGAACCTGGGGACGCAGTATTTT,CASSQENLGTQYF
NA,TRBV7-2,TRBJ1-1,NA,TGTGCCAGCAGCTACTCACCCGCCAGCAGGACTACTGAAGCTTTCTTT,CASSYSPASRTTEAFF
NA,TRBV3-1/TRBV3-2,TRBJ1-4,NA,TGTGCCAGCAGCCAACTATCAGGACCAACTAATGAAAAACTGTTTTTT,CASSQLSGPTNEKLFF
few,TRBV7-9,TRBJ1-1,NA,TGTGCCAGCGGGAGACGGGACACTGAAGCTTTCTTT,CASGRRDTEAFF
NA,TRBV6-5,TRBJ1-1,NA,TGTGCCAGCAGTTTACAAGTACAGGTACGGTACACTGAAGCTTTCTTT,CASSLQVQVRYTEAFF
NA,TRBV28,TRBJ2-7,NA,TGTGCCAGCAGTTCGACAGGAGTCTCCTACGAGCAGTACTTC,CASSSTGVSYEQYF
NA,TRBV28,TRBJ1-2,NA,TGTGCCAGCAGTTTGAGCAGTCCTACGCGCGGCTACACCTTC,CASSLSSPTRGYTF
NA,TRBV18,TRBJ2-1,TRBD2,TGTGCCAGCTCACCAGCATCAGCGGGGGGGATGCGGGAGCAGTTCTTC,CASSPASAGGMREQFF
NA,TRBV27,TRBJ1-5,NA,TGTGCCAGCAGTTCTAGGGGGTCACCTAGCAATCAGCCCCAGCATTTT,CASSSRGSPSNQPQHF
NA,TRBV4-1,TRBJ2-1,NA,TGCGCCAGCAGCGATACCGGGACACAGAACAATGAGCAGTTCTTC,CASSDTGTQNNEQFF
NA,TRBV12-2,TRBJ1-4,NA,TGTGCAAGTCGCTCTTGGGACTTTAATGAAAAACTGTTTTTT,CASRSWDFNEKLFF
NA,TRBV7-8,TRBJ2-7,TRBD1,TGTGCCAGCAGCTCCCGGGACAGGGGGTTCCACGAGCAGTACTTC,CASSSRDRGFHEQYF
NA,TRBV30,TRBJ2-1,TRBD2,TGTGCCTGGAGTGTAAGGTTAGCGGGCTACAATGAGCAGTTCTTC,CAWSVRLAGYNEQFF
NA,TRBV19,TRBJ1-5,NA,TGTGCCAGTAGTAGTGGGACCTATAGCAATCAGCCCCAGCATTTT,CASSSGTYSNQPQHF
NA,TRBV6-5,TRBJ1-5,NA,TGTGCCAGCAGAAGACGACAGGATAGCAATCAGCCCCAGCATTTT,CASRRRQDSNQPQHF
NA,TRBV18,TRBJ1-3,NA,TGTGCCAGCTCACCACGGGCTTCTCCTGGAAACACCATATATTTT,CASSPRASPGNTIYF
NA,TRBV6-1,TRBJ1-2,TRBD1,TGTGCCAGCAGTGATATGGGACAGAGGCTTTATGGCTACACCTTC,CASSDMGQRLYGYTF
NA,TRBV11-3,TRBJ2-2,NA,TGTGCCAGCAGCAACCAGGGGAACACCGGGGAGCTGTTTTTT,CASSNQGNTGELFF
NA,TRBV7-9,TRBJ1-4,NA,TGTGCCAGCAGCCCCACCCGACAGCCACTGGGGGAAAAACTGTTTTTT,CASSPTRQPLGEKLFF
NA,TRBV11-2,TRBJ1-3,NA,TGTGCCAGCAGCCATACCGGGGAAGTAGAGAACACCATATATTTT,CASSHTGEVENTIYF
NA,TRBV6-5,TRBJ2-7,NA,TGTGCCAGCAGTTACTCGAGCAGGGGCTACGAGCAGTACTTC,CASSYSSRGYEQYF
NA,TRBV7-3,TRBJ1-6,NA,TGTGCCAGCAGCTTATTTCCAGGCTTTAATTCACCCCTCCACTTT,CASSLFPGFNSPLHF
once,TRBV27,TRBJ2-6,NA,TGTGCCAGCAGTTATGGGGCCAACGTCCTGACTTTC,CASSYGANVLTF
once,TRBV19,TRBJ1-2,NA,TGTGCCAGTACCGACAGACTCTATGGCTACACCTTC,CASTDRLYGYTF
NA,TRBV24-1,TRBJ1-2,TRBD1,TGTGCCACCAGTGATTCGGTCCCGGACAGGGCTAACTATGGCTACACCTTC,CATSDSVPDRANYGYTF
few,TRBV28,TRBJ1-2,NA,TGTGCCAGCTCCCGGAGAGCGTATGGCTACACCTTC,CASSRRAYGYTF
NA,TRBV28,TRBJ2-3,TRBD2,TGTGCCAGCAGTCAGGCGACTAGCGGGAGGACAGATACGCAGTATTTT,CASSQATSGRTDTQYF
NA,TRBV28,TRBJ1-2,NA,TGTGCCAGCAGTTACCCCGCTGGGAGCGGCTACACCTTC,CASSYPAGSGYTF
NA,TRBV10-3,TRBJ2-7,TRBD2,TGTGCCATCAGTCTCCAGGCAGGCGGGGGGAACGAGCAGTACTTC,CAISLQAGGGNEQYF
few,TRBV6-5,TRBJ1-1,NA,TGTGCCAGCGTATTCGACACTGAAGCTTTCTTT,CASVFDTEAFF
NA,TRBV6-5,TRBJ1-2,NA,TGTGCCAGCAGTTTCACAGGGCTCGATGGCTACACCTTC,CASSFTGLDGYTF
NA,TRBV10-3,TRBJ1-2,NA,TGTGCCACCCGTTTACAGGCGATTGGGGGCTACACCTTC,CATRLQAIGGYTF
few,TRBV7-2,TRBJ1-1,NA,TGTGCCAGCAGCTCCGGACAAACTAGGGGAGCTTTCTTT,CASSSGQTRGAFF
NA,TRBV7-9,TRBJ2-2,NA,TGTGCCAGCAGCTTATATGGCCCGGGGGTTTGGGGCACCGGGGAGCTGTTTTTT,CASSLYGPGVWGTGELFF
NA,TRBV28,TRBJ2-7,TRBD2,TGTGCCAGCAGCTTAGCGGGAGACGCCAGGGCCTACGAGCAGTACTTC,CASSLAGDARAYEQYF
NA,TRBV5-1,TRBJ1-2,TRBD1,TGCGCCAGCAGCTTGGACAGGGGTGGCTACACCTTC,CASSLDRGGYTF
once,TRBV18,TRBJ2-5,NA,TGTGCCAGCTCACCACCGGCGACAACCACGGCAGAGACCCAGTACTTC,CASSPPATTTAETQYF
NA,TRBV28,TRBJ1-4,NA,TGTGCCAGCAGACCCCTGGACGGTCCTACTAATGAAAAACTGTTTTTT,CASRPLDGPTNEKLFF
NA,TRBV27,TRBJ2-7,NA,TGTGCCAGCAGTTTATTGGGGGGATTCGAGCAGTACTTC,CASSLLGGFEQYF
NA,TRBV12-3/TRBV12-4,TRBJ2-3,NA,TGTGCCAGCAGTTTAACTAGCATGGGTACGCAGTATTTT,CASSLTSMGTQYF
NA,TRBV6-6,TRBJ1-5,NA,TGTGCCAGCAGTCTCTTTCGGGCTACAGGGCAAGGTCAGCCCCAGCATTTT,CASSLFRATGQGQPQHF
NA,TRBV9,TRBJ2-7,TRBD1,TGTGCCAGCAGCGAGACAGGGGAAGGCGAGCAGTACTTC,CASSETGEGEQYF